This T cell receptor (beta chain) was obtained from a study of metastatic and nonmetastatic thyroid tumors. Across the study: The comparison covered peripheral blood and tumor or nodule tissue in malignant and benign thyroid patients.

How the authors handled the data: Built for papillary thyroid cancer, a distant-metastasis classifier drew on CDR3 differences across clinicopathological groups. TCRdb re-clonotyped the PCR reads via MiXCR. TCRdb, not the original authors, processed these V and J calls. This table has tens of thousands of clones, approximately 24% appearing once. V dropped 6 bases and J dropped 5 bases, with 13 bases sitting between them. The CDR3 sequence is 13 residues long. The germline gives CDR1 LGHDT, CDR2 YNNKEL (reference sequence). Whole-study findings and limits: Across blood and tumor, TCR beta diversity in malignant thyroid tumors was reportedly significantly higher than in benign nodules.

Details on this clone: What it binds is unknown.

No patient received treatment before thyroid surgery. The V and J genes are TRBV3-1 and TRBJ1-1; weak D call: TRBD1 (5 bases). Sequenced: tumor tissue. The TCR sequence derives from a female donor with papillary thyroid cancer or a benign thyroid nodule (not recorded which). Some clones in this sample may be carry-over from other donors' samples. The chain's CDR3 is CASSRGPRTEAFF. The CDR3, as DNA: TGTGCCAGCAGTCGGGGCCCCAGGACTGAAGCTTTCTTT.